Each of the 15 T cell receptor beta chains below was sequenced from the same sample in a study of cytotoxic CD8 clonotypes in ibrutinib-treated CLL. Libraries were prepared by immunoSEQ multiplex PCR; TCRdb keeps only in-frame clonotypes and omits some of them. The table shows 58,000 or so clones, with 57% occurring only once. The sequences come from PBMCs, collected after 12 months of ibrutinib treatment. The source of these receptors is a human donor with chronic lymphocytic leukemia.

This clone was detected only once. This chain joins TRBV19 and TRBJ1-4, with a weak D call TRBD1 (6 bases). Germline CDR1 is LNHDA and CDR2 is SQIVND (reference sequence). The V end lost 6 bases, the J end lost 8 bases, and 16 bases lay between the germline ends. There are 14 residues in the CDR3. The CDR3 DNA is TGTGCCAGTAGCCGAAGACAGGTGGGCGAAAAACTGTTTTTT. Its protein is CASSRRQVGEKLFF.

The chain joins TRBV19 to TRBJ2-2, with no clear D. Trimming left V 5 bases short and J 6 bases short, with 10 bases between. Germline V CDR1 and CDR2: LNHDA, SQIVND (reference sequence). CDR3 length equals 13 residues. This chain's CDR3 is CASSPQWAGELFF. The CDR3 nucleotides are TGTGCCAGTAGTCCCCAGTGGGCCGGGGAGCTGTTTTTT.

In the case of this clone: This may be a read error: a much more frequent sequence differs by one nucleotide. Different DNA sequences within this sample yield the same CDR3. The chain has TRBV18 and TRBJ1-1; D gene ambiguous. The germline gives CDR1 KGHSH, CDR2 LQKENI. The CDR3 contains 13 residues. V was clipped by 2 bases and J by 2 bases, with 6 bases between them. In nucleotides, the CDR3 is TGTGCCAGCTCACCAGGCGCCAACACTGAAGCTTTCTTT. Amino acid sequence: CASSPGANTEAFF.

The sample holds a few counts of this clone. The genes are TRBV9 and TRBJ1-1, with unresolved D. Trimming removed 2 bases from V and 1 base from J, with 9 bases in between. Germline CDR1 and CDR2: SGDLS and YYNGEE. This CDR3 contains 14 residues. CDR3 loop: CASSVAPQNTEAFF. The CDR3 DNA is TGTGCCAGCAGCGTGGCTCCTCAGAACACTGAAGCTTTCTTT.

In DNA form, the CDR3 reads TGCGCCAGCAGGCGGGTTGTGTCTGGGGCCAACGTCCTGACTTTC. Translation gives CASRRVVSGANVLTF. The rearrangement joins TRBV5-1 to TRBJ2-6; tentatively, D is TRBD2 (5 bases). This CDR3 is 15 amino acids long. Germline CDR1 SGHRS, CDR2 YFSETQ. The V end was cut by 5 bases, the J end by 1 base, with 10 bases between.

The CDR3 DNA sequence: TGTGCCAGCAGTTTAGGAGGGACAGGGACTGAAAAACTGTTTTTT. Translating gives CASSLGGTGTEKLFF. This chain links TRBV28 with TRBJ1-4; 9 bases fit TRBD1. The CDR3 sequence is 15 residues long. The V gene's germline CDR1 is MDHEN and CDR2 SYDVKM. With 2 bases clipped from V and 7 bases from J, the junction kept 5 bases outside the gene matches.

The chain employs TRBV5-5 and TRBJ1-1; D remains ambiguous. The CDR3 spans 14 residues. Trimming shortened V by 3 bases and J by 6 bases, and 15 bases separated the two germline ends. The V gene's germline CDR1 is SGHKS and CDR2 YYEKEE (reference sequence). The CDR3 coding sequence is TGTGCCAGCAGCTGGCGGACTAACCCTCCTGAAGCTTTCTTT. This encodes CASSWRTNPPEAFF.

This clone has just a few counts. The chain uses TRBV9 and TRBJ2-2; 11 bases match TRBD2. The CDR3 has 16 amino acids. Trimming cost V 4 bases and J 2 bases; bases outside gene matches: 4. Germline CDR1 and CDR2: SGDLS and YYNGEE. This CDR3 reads CASSLGLAVNTGELFF. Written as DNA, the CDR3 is TGTGCCAGCAGCTTGGGACTAGCGGTTAACACCGGGGAGCTGTTTTTT.

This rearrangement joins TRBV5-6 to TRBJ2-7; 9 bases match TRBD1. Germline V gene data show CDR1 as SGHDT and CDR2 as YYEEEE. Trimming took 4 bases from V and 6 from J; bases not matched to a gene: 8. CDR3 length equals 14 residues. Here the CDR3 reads CASSRSGQGTEQYV. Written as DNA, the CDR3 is TGTGCCAGCAGCCGTTCGGGACAGGGCACCGAGCAGTACGTC.

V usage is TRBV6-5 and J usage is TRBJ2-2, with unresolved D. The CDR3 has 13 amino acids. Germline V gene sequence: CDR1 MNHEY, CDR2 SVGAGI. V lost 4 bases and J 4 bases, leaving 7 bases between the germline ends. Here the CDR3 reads CASSSSFTGELFF. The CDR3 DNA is TGTGCCAGCAGTTCCTCCTTCACCGGGGAGCTGTTTTTT.

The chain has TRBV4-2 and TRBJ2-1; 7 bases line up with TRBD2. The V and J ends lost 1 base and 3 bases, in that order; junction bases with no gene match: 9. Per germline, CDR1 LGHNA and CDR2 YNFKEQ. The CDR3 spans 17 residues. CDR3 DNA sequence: TGTGCCAGCAGCCAAGTGAAGGCGTCTAGCGGCTACAATGAGCAGTTCTTC. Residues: CASSQVKASSGYNEQFF.

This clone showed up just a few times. DNA of the CDR3: TGTGCCAGCAGCCATAGCGGGAACACCGGGGAGCTGTTTTTT. Translation: CASSHSGNTGELFF. The V call is TRBV4-2, the J call TRBJ2-2, with D perhaps matching TRBD2 (6 bases). V gave up 3 bases and J gave up 1 base, with 6 bases separating them. Germline CDR1 LGHNA, CDR2 YNFKEQ. The CDR3 extends over 14 amino acids.

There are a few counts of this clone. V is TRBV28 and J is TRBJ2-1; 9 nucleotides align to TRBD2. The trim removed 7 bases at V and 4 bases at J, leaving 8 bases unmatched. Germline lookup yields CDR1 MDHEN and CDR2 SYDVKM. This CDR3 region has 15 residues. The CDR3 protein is CASNQSGRQYNEQFF. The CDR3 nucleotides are TGTGCCAGCAATCAAAGCGGGAGGCAATACAATGAGCAGTTCTTC. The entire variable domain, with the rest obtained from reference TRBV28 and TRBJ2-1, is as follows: DVKVTQSSRYLVKRTGEKVFLECVQDMDHENMFWYRQDPGLGLRLIYFSYDVKMKEKGDIPEGYSVSREKKERFSLILESASTNQTSMYLCASNQSGRQYNEQFFGPGTRLTVL.

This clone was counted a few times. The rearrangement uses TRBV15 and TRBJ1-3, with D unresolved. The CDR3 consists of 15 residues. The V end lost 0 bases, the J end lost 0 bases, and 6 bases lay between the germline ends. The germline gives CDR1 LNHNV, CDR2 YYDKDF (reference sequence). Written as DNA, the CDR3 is TGTGCCACCAGCAGAGAGAGGCACTCTGGAAACACCATATATTTT. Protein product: CATSRERHSGNTIYF.

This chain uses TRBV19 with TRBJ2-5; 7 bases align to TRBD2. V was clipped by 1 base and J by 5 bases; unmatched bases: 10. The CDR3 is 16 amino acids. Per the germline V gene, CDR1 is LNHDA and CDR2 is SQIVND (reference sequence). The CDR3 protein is CASSIGPGRGAETQYF. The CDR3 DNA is TGTGCCAGTAGTATAGGGCCTGGGAGGGGAGCGGAGACCCAGTACTTC.